This is a list of T cell receptor beta chains from one sample in a study of blood T cells in healthy people across ages. TCRdb recomputed calls from the 5' RACE reads with MiXCR, one row per CDR3 protein. The sample records around 1,700,000 distinct CDR3 sequences, roughly 28% being singletons. What was sequenced was blood. These receptors were taken from a woman in her 30s in good health. CDR3s include the opening cysteine and the closing phenylalanine or tryptophan. The D gene is left open where the match is weak. Not every row has a clone size; where given, it reads once, few, many or a size class.

V	J	size	D	CDR3	DNA
TRBV14	TRBJ1-2	few	.	CASSQLRGNGYTF	TGTGCCAGCAGCCAACTCCGAGGGAATGGCTACACCTTC
TRBV5-1	TRBJ2-7	.	.	CASSLARRPWNEQYF	TGCGCCAGCAGCTTGGCCCGACGGCCGTGGAACGAGCAGTACTTC
TRBV20-1	TRBJ2-1	.	TRBD2	CSPSGGAGLTSEQFF	TGCAGTCCCAGCGGGGGAGCGGGGTTAACCAGCGAGCAGTTCTTC
TRBV29-1	TRBJ2-7	many	.	CSVTVLPSYEQYF	TGCAGCGTTACAGTCCTTCCCTCCTACGAGCAGTACTTC
TRBV29-1	TRBJ2-3	few	.	CSVPQRNTQYF	TGCAGCGTTCCACAAAGGAATACGCAGTATTTT
TRBV28	TRBJ2-1	.	TRBD2	CAAYDSGGPAYNEQFF	TGTGCCGCATACGACAGCGGGGGGCCCGCCTACAATGAGCAGTTCTTC
TRBV7-9	TRBJ2-3	.	.	CACSPPGTDTQYF	TGTGCCTGCAGCCCCCCCGGCACAGATACGCAGTATTTT
TRBV12-3/TRBV12-4	TRBJ2-2	.	.	CASSHGQPNTGELFF	TGTGCCAGCAGCCACGGACAGCCGAACACCGGGGAGCTGTTTTTT
TRBV4-3	TRBJ2-1	.	.	CASSQESGRDEQFF	TGCGCCAGCAGCCAAGAGAGTGGGCGGGATGAGCAGTTCTTC
TRBV21-1	TRBJ1-5	.	.	CASSKVFTGFGNQPQHF	TGTGCCAGCAGCAAAGTTTTCACAGGGTTTGGCAATCAGCCCCAGCATTTT
TRBV6-6	TRBJ2-1	.	TRBD2	CASSYSGGTSADNEQFF	TGTGCCAGCAGTTACTCTGGCGGGACTAGCGCTGACAATGAGCAGTTCTTC
TRBV7-9	TRBJ1-2	many	.	CASSRGGASTYGYTF	TGTGCCAGCAGTCGAGGGGGGGCCAGTACGTATGGCTACACCTTC
TRBV6-1	TRBJ1-5	.	.	CASSRALGGAPKQPQHF	TGTGCCAGCAGTAGGGCCCTGGGGGGGGCCCCCAAGCAGCCCCAGCATTTT
TRBV20-1	TRBJ2-1	.	.	CSACRLGNEQFF	TGCAGTGCTTGCCGACTTGGCAATGAGCAGTTCTTC
TRBV10-2	TRBJ2-1	.	TRBD2	CASSSSGKNEQFF	TGCGCCAGCAGTTCTAGCGGGAAAAATGAGCAGTTCTTC
TRBV4-1	TRBJ2-3	.	TRBD2	CASSQVFAGVITDMQYF	TGCGCCAGCAGCCAAGTGTTCGCGGGGGTGATCACAGATATGCAGTATTTT
TRBV20-1	TRBJ2-5	.	TRBD2	CSARGSGLAGEWVETQYF	TGCAGTGCTAGAGGATCCGGACTAGCGGGAGAGTGGGTAGAGACCCAGTACTTC
TRBV3-1	TRBJ2-5	.	.	CASSQVWPEEETQYF	TGTGCCAGCAGCCAAGTTTGGCCAGAAGAAGAGACCCAGTACTTC
TRBV6-5	TRBJ1-4	.	.	CAGGSGEKLFF	TGTGCCGGCGGATCAGGGGAAAAACTGTTTTTT
TRBV2	TRBJ2-7	few	.	CASSDRGARMVYEQYF	TGTGCCAGCAGTGATAGGGGGGCGCGTATGGTGTACGAGCAGTACTTC
TRBV5-4	TRBJ1-1	.	.	CASTADRMNTEAFF	TGTGCCAGCACCGCGGACAGAATGAACACTGAAGCTTTCTTT
TRBV29-1	TRBJ2-5	many	.	CSRTDAGETQYF	TGCAGCAGAACGGACGCGGGCGAGACCCAGTACTTC
TRBV11-1	TRBJ2-1	.	TRBD1	CASGPDRPGNEQFF	TGTGCCAGCGGTCCGGACAGGCCTGGCAATGAGCAGTTCTTC
TRBV10-3	TRBJ2-3	.	.	CAIRAGDKGDTQYF	TGTGCCATCAGGGCAGGGGACAAGGGAGATACGCAGTATTTT
TRBV29-1	TRBJ1-2	.	.	CSAGASSGYTF	TGCAGCGCCGGGGCCTCTAGTGGCTACACCTTC
TRBV7-2	TRBJ2-5	.	TRBD2	CASSLEREGETQNF	TGTGCCAGCAGCTTAGAGCGGGAGGGGGAGACCCAGAACTTC